This TCR beta chain emerged from a study of cytomegalovirus exposure and HLA in healthy donors. Germline V gene lookup returns CDR1 MGHRA and CDR2 YSYEKL. The CDR3 has 16 amino acids. Unmatched junction bases numbered 11, after V lost 6 bases and J lost 7 bases. This table comes from immunoSEQ multiplex PCR, and its TCRdb copy is limited to in-frame clones, with some not included. The sample lists 100,000 to 150,000 clones; around 92% were seen once. The chain carries TRBV4-1 and TRBJ1-4; 10 positions match TRBD1. The source material was PBMCs. The receptor comes from a man under 40 in good health and CMV-seronegative. The CDR3 is CASRRSTGGWGEKLFF. The CDR3 DNA sequence: TGCGCCAGCAGACGATCGACAGGGGGCTGGGGTGAAAAACTGTTTTTT.